The present T cell receptor (beta chain) was sequenced within a study of T-cell reconstitution after alpha-beta-depleted transplantation in children. Broader study findings: Once a year had passed after transplant, T-cell counts and diversity came mostly from newly produced T cells. Recipient T cells and thymic progenitors that survived were the source of the high TCRbeta diversity seen at day 60 in some patients. Expanded graft clones, several hundred of them, were reportedly the source of alpha-beta T cells about two months after transplant.

Library preparation (for TCRbeta) was performed with unique molecular identifiers. TCRdb re-derived calls from the PCR reads in MiXCR, one entry per CDR3 protein. The sample lists about 48,000 distinct CDR3 sequences, 5% to 6.5% occurring once. This clonotype was observed at least ten times. Its specificity is not known. Germline CDR1 reads SGHTA; CDR2 reads FQGTGA. The CDR3 is made up of 13 amino acids. V was pared by 5 bases and J by 5 bases, with 12 bases between. The sequence was collected from a female patient between 2 and 15 years old who had a stem cell transplant for aplastic anemia, so the T cells may come from the graft donor. The sequencing here drew on PBMCs, mostly from graft donor cells, taken 60 days after TCRalphabeta/CD19-depleted stem cell transplant. V usage is TRBV7-3 and J usage is TRBJ1-1; D gene uncertain. The CDR3 nucleotides are TGTGCCAGCAGCCTAAAAGGCGGGACTGAAGCTTTCTTT. Its translation is CASSLKGGTEAFF.